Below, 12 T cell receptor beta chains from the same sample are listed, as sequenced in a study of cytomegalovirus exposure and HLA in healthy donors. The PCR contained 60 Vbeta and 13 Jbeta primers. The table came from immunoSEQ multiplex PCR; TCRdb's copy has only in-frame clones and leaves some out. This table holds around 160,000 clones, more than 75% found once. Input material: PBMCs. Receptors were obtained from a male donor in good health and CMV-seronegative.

CDR3 protein: CASSSQIGTEAFF. The CDR3 DNA reads TGTGCCAGTAGTAGCCAAATCGGGACAGAAGCTTTCTTT. The J gene is TRBJ1-1, the V gene TRBV19; possibly TRBD1 for D (6 bases). V dropped 4 bases and J dropped 8 bases, with 14 bases sitting between them. CDR1 and CDR2 from the germline V gene are LNHDA and SQIVND (reference sequence). The CDR3 has 13 residues.

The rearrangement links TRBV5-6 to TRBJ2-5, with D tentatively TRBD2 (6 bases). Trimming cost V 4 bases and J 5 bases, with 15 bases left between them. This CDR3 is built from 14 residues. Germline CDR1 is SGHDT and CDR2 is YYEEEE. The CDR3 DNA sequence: TGTGCCAGCAGCGACGGACTAATGAGGGAGACCCAGTACTTC. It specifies CASSDGLMRETQYF.

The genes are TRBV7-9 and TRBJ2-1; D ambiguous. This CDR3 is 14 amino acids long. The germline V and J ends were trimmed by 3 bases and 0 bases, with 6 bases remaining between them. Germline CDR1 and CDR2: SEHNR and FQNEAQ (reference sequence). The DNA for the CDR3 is TGTGCCAGCAGCTTTAGGAGCTCCTACAATGAGCAGTTCTTC. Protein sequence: CASSFRSSYNEQFF. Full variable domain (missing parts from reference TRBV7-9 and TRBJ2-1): DTGVSQNPRHKITKRGQNVTFRCDPISEHNRLYWYRQTLGQGPEFLTYFQNEAQLEKSRLLSDRFSAERPKGSFSTLEIQRTEQGDSAMYLCASSFRSSYNEQFFGPGTRLTVL.

CDR3: CASSQDTGDYGYTF. In nucleotides, the CDR3 is TGCGCCAGCAGCCAAGATACAGGGGACTATGGCTACACCTTC. The chain employs TRBV4-3 and TRBJ1-2; 7 nucleotides align to TRBD1. Germline V gives CDR1 LGHNA, CDR2 YSLEER. Trimming took 0 bases from V and 3 from J; bases not matched to a gene: 1. CDR3 length equals 14 residues.

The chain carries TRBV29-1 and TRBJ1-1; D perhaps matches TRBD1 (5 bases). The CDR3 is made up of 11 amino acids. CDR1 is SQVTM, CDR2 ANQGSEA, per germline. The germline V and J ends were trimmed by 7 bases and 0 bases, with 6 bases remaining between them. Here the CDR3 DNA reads TGCAGCGCGACAGTGAACACTGAAGCTTTCTTT. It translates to CSATVNTEAFF.

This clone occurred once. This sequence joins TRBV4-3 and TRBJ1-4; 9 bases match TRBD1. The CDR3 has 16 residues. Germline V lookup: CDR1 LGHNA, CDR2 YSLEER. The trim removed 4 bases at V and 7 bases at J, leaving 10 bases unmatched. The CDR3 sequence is CASSPGQGSWGEKLFF. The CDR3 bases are TGCGCCAGCAGCCCCGGACAGGGGTCGTGGGGTGAAAAACTGTTTTTT.

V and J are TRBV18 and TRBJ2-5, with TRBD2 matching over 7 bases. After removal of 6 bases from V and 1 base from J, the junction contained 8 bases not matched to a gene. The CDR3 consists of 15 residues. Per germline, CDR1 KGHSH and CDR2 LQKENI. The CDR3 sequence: CASSPTWGGQETQYF. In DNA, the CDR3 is TGTGCCAGCTCCCCAACATGGGGGGGCCAAGAGACCCAGTACTTC.

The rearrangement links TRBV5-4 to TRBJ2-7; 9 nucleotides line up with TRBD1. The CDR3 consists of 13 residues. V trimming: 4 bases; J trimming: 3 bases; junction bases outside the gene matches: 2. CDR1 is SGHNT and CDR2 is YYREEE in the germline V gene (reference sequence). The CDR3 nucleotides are TGTGCCAGCAGCACGGGACAGGGCTACGAGCAGTACTTC. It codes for CASSTGQGYEQYF.

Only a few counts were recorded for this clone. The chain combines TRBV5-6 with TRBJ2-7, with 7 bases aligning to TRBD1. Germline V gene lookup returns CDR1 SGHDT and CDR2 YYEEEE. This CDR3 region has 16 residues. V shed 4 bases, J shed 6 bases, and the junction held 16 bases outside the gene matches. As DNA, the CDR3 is TGTGCCAGCAGCCTATCCGGGACAGAGTTTCGTCGCGAGCAGTACTTC. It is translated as CASSLSGTEFRREQYF.

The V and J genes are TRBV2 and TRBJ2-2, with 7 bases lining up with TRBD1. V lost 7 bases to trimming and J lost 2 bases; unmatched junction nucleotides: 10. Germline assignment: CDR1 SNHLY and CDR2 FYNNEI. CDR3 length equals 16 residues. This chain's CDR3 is CASNETGVGNTGELFF. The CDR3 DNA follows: TGTGCCAGCAACGAAACAGGGGTGGGTAACACCGGGGAGCTGTTTTTT.

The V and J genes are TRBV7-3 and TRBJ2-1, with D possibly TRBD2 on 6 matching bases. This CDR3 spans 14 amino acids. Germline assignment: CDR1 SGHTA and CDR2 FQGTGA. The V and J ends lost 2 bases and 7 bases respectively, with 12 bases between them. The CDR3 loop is CASSLDAGRNEQFF. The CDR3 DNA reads TGTGCCAGCAGCTTAGATGCGGGGAGAAATGAGCAGTTCTTC. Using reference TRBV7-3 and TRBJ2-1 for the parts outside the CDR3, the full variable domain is GAGVSQTPSNKVTEKGKYVELRCDPISGHTALYWYRQSLGQGPEFLIYFQGTGAADDSGLPNDRFFAVRPEGSVSTLKIQRTERGDSAVYLCASSLDAGRNEQFFGPGTRLTVL.

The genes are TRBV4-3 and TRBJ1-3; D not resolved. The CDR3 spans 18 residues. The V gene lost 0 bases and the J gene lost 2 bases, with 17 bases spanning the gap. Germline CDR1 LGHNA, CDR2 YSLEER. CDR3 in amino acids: CASSQEISGIRAGNTIYF. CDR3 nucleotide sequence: TGCGCCAGCAGCCAAGAGATTAGCGGGATCCGAGCTGGAAACACCATATATTTT.